These 15 T cell receptor beta chains were all obtained from the same sample, sequenced in a study of T cells after yellow fever vaccination. TCRdb recomputed calls from the 5' RACE reads with MiXCR, one row per CDR3 protein. The sample contains around 300,000 distinct CDR3 sequences, roughly 4.3% of which appear only once. The sequencing used PBMCs, collected 15 days after the yellow fever booster vaccination. The source is a man aged 18 to 30 who received the YFV17D yellow fever vaccine.

This clonotype was picked up a small number of times. This chain links TRBV5-5 with TRBJ1-4; no reliable D call. Germline values: CDR1 SGHKS, CDR2 YYEKEE (reference sequence). The V gene lost 3 bases and the J gene lost 10 bases, with 13 bases spanning the gap. The CDR3 totals 13 residues. The CDR3 is CASSSGSDRKLFF. The CDR3 DNA sequence: TGTGCCAGCAGCTCCGGATCCGATCGAAAACTGTTTTTT.

The chain couples TRBV3-1 to TRBJ1-4; D gene uncertain. The CDR3 spans 16 residues. Germline V gene lookup returns CDR1 LGHDT and CDR2 YNNKEL (reference sequence). V was shortened by 4 bases and J by 0 bases, with 12 bases between the two germline ends. DNA of the CDR3: TGTGCCAGCAGCCCCTCACGCATCCCAACTAATGAAAAACTGTTTTTT. Protein sequence: CASSPSRIPTNEKLFF.

In this sample, this clonotype turned up many times. The chain has TRBV7-6 and TRBJ1-4; 9 nucleotides line up with TRBD1. V was pared by 8 bases and J by 5 bases, with 6 bases of the junction left unmatched. The CDR3 loop spans 14 amino acids. Germline CDR1 reads SGHVS; CDR2 reads FNYEAQ. CDR3 DNA: TGTGCCAGCGGCGTGGGGACAGGGAATGAAAAACTGTTTTTT. This gives the protein CASGVGTGNEKLFF. The complete variable domain, with remaining parts taken from reference TRBV7-6 and TRBJ1-4, reads GAGVSQSPRYKVTKRGQDVALRCDPISGHVSLYWYRQALGQGPEFLTYFNYEAQQDKSGLPNDRFSAERPEGSISTLTIQRTEQRDSAMYRCASGVGTGNEKLFFGSGTQLSVL.

This clonotype occurred many times. The chain is built from TRBV14 and TRBJ2-1; D is unclear. Trimming shortened V by 2 bases and J by 5 bases, and 4 bases separated the two germline ends. CDR3 length equals 12 residues. CDR1 and CDR2 from the germline V gene are SGHDN and FVKESK. This CDR3 is CASSQPHNEQFF. CDR3 nucleotides: TGTGCCAGCAGCCAACCCCACAATGAGCAGTTCTTC.

This clonotype was seen many times. The chain recombines TRBV20-1 with TRBJ1-2; perhaps TRBD1 as D (5 bases). The CDR3 is 14 residues long. The germline CDR1 and CDR2 sequences are DFQATT and SNEGSKA (reference sequence). Trimming took off 5 bases at V and 2 bases at J, with 15 bases between the two ends. The CDR3 here is CSAPGAGSNYGYTF. In DNA form, the CDR3 reads TGCAGTGCTCCTGGGGCAGGGTCCAACTATGGCTACACCTTC.

This chain connects TRBV5-1 to TRBJ2-1, with 11 bases identical to TRBD1. Trimming took 1 base from V and 6 from J; bases not matched to a gene: 6. Germline assignment: CDR1 SGHRS and CDR2 YFSETQ. The CDR3 consists of 16 residues. The CDR3 is CASSLRPGQGGNEQFF. CDR3 sequence (DNA): TGCGCCAGCAGCTTGCGGCCGGGACAGGGGGGCAATGAGCAGTTCTTC.

This clonotype appeared a few times. V and J are TRBV29-1 and TRBJ2-2; D is perhaps TRBD2 (6 bases). Germline lookup yields CDR1 SQVTM and CDR2 ANQGSEA. Trimming shortened V by 5 bases and J by 4 bases, and 8 bases separated the two germline ends. The CDR3 contains 12 residues. CDR3 sequence (DNA): TGCAGCGTTTTTAGCGGCACCGGGGAGCTGTTTTTT. Translating it yields CSVFSGTGELFF.

This clonotype was counted at least ten times. This sequence joins TRBV7-2 and TRBJ2-3; 13 positions match TRBD2. The CDR3 loop spans 14 amino acids. The V segment lost 5 bases and the J segment 6 bases; nucleotides outside the gene matches: 2. From germline, CDR1 is SGHTA and CDR2 FQGNSA. The CDR3 here is CASSEGLAGDTQYF. The CDR3 DNA sequence: TGTGCCAGCAGCGAGGGACTAGCGGGGGATACGCAGTATTTT.

This clonotype was detected many times. The CDR3 is CASSRGQAYGYTF. The CDR3 nucleotides read TGTGCCAGCAGCCGCGGACAAGCCTATGGCTACACCTTC. This chain joins TRBV5-5 and TRBJ1-2; D perhaps matches TRBD1 (5 bases). The CDR3 consists of 13 residues. V lost 4 bases and J lost 4, with 11 bases in between. CDR1 and CDR2 from the germline V gene are SGHKS and YYEKEE (reference sequence).

The chain has TRBV18 and TRBJ1-6; 7 bases are a match to TRBD1. The CDR3 totals 13 residues. With V trimmed by 5 bases and J by 8 bases, 3 bases remained unmatched. Per germline, CDR1 KGHSH and CDR2 LQKENI. The CDR3 region has the DNA TGTGCCAGCTCAGACAGGGAGGATTCACCCCTCCACTTT. It specifies CASSDREDSPLHF.

The genes are TRBV7-9 and TRBJ2-5, with D uncertain. V was pared by 2 bases and J by 2 bases, with 9 bases between. The germline gives CDR1 SEHNR, CDR2 FQNEAQ (reference sequence). The CDR3 runs to 14 residues. CDR3 in DNA: TGTGCCAGCAGCTTAACCCATCAACAAGAGACCCAGTACTTC. This codes for CASSLTHQQETQYF.

This chain links TRBV12-3 or TRBV12-4 with TRBJ2-2; TRBD2 matches at 9 bases. The CDR3 length is 16 residues. V shed 6 bases and J 5 bases; nucleotides not matched to a gene: 10. CDR3 bases: TGTGCCAGCAGGTCACTAGCGGGTGTTCGAACCGGGGAGCTGTTTTTT. This gives the protein CASRSLAGVRTGELFF.

This clonotype occurred a few times. This chain connects TRBV6-2 or TRBV6-3 to TRBJ2-4; D gene ambiguous. Trimming removed 4 bases from V and 0 bases from J, with 13 bases in between. CDR1 is MNHEY and CDR2 is SVGEGT in the germline V gene. The CDR3 runs to 16 residues. The chain's CDR3 is CASSWNPIGAKNIQYF. In DNA form, the CDR3 reads TGTGCCAGCAGTTGGAACCCAATAGGAGCCAAAAACATTCAGTACTTC.

Ten or more counts support this clonotype. This chain's CDR3 is CASSSWDRGHDEQYF. CDR3 DNA sequence: TGTGCCAGCAGTTCGTGGGACAGGGGGCACGACGAGCAGTACTTC. The chain is built from TRBV12-3 or TRBV12-4 and TRBJ2-7, with 12 bases that match TRBD1. The CDR3 totals 15 residues. The J segment lost 5 bases and the V segment lost 4 bases, leaving 6 bases of the junction unmatched.

This clonotype was counted at least ten times. This chain joins TRBV6-5 and TRBJ1-1, with D unresolved. This CDR3 comprises 14 residues. CDR1 is MNHEY and CDR2 is SVGAGI in the germline V gene. V was shortened by 3 bases and J by 4 bases, with 12 bases between the two germline ends. Here the CDR3 reads CASSYLGSSTEAFF. The DNA for the CDR3 is TGTGCCAGCAGTTATTTAGGGAGTAGCACTGAAGCTTTCTTT.